The entry below describes one T cell receptor (beta chain). Its antigen is unidentified. The entry originates in a study of identical twins. Study-wide findings and caveats: Clonotypes of the beta chain that were abundant in cord blood carried fewer insertions (memory repertoires showed none).

Using its own MiXCR run on the 5' RACE reads, TCRdb lists one record per CDR3 protein. Of about 470,000 distinct CDR3 sequences listed, 24% are singletons. The ends were cut back, 5 bases at V and 1 base at J, with 8 bases in the middle. This CDR3 comprises 13 residues. Germline CDR1 and CDR2: DFQATT and SNEGSKA (reference sequence). These sequences were also reported in another study, on T cells expressing NK-cell markers. This second study notes: Repertoires of TCR beta were obtained from T cells sorted as CD3+CD56+NKG2C+, CD3+CD56+NKG2C- and CD3+CD56-NKG2C+. The CD3+CD56-NKG2C+ fraction of a handful of donors was likewise dominated by these clonotypes.

The sequence was obtained from a woman between 18 and 29 years old in good health. The chain couples TRBV20-1 to TRBJ2-2, with D perhaps matching TRBD1 (6 bases). The sequenced sample was CD4+ T cells sorted from blood. The CDR3 sequence is CSARGGNTGELFF. CDR3 DNA sequence: TGCAGTGCTCGAGGGGGGAACACCGGGGAGCTGTTTTTT.